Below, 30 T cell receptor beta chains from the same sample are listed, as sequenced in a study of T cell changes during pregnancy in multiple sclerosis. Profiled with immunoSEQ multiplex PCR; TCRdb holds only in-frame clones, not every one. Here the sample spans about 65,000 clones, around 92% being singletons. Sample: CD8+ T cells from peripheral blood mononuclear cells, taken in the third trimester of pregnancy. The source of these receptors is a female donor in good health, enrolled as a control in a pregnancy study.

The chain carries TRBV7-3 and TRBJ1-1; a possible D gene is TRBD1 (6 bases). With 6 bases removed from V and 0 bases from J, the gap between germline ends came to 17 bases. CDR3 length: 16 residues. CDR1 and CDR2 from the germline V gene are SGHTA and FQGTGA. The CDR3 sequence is CASRVGGAYMNTEAFF. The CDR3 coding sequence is TGTGCCAGCAGGGTCGGGGGGGCCTACATGAACACTGAAGCTTTCTTT.

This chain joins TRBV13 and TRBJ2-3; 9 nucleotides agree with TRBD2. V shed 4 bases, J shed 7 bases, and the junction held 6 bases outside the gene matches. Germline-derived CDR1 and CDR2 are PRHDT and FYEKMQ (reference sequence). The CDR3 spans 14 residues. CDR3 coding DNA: TGTGCCAGCAGCTCCGGGACTAGCATACATACGCAGTATTTT. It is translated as CASSSGTSIHTQYF.

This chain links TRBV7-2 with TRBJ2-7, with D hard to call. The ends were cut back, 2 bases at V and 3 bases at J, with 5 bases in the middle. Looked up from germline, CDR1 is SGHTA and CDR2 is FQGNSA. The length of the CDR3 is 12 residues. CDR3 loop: CASSLNSYEQYF. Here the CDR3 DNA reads TGTGCCAGCAGCTTAAACAGCTACGAGCAGTACTTC.

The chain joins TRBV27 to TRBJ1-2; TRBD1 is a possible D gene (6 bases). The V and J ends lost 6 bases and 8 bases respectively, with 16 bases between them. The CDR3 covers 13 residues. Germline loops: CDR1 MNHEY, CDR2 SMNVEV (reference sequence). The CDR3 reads CASSGGLEEGYTF. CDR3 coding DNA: TGTGCCAGCAGCGGGGGGCTTGAGGAGGGCTACACCTTC.

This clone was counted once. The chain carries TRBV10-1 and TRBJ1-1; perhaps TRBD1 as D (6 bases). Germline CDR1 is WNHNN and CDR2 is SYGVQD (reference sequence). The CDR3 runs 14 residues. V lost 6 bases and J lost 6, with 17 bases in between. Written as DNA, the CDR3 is TGCGCCAGCAGGAAAAACAGGGTCGGCGCTGAAGCTTTCTTT. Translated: CASRKNRVGAEAFF.

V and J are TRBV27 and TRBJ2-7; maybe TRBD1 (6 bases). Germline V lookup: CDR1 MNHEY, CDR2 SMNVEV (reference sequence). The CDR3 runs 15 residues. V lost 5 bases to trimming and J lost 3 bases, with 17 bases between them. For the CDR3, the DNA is TGTGCCAGCAGTACACAGGGAAGTCCATACTACGAGCAGTACTTC. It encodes CASSTQGSPYYEQYF.

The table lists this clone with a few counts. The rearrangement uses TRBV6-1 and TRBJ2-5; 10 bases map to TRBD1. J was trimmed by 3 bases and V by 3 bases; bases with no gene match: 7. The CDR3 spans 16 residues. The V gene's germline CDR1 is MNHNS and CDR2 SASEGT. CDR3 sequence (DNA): TGTGCCAGCAGTGAGCAATCCGGGACAGGGGAAGAGACCCAGTACTTC. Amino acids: CASSEQSGTGEETQYF.

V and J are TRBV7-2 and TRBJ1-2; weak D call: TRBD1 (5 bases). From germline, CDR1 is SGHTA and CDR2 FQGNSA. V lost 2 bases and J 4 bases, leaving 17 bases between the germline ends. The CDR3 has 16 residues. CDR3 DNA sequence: TGTGCCAGCAGCTTAACGCCCCCGACAGAAAGCTATGGCTACACCTTC. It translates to CASSLTPPTESYGYTF.

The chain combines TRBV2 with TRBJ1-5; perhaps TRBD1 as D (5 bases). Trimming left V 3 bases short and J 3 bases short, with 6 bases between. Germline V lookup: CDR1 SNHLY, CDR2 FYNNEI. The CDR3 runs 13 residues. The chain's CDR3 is CASSDRANQPQHF. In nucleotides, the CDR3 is TGTGCCAGCAGTGACAGGGCCAATCAGCCCCAGCATTTT.

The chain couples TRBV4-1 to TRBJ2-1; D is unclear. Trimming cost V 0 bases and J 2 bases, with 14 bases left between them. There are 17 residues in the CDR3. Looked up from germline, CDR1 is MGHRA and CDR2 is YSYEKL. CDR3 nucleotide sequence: TGCGCCAGCAGCCAAGATTTGGGTGAGGATGCCTACAATGAGCAGTTCTTC. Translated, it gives CASSQDLGEDAYNEQFF.

CDR3: CASLLGLHTYNEQFF. The CDR3 coding sequence is TGTGCCAGCCTGCTGGGACTCCACACCTACAATGAGCAGTTCTTC. This sequence joins TRBV2 and TRBJ2-1; a possible D gene is TRBD2 (6 bases). Trimming removed 8 bases at V and 2 bases at J, with 16 bases between. Germline values: CDR1 SNHLY, CDR2 FYNNEI. This CDR3 region has 15 residues.

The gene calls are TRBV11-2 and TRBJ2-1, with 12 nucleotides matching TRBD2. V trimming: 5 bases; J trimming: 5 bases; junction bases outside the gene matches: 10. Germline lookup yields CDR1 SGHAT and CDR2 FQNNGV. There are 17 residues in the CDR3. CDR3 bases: TGTGCCAGCAGCGAAGCCGGGACTAGCGGGCAACACAATGAGCAGTTCTTC. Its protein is CASSEAGTSGQHNEQFF.

DNA of the CDR3: TGTGCCAGCAGTGACGCTAGGGGGGGAGCCAAAAACATTCAGTACTTC. Translated: CASSDARGGAKNIQYF. The genes are TRBV6-1 and TRBJ2-4, with D tentatively TRBD2 (7 bases). CDR3 size: 16 residues. V lost 3 bases, J lost 0 bases, and 12 bases lay in between. Germline V lookup: CDR1 MNHNS, CDR2 SASEGT.

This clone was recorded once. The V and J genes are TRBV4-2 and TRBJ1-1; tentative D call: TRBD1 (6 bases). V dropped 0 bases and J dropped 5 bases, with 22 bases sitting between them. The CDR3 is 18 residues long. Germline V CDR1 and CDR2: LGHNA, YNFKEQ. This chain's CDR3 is CASSQDLESVRGETEAFF. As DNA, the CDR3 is TGTGCCAGCAGCCAAGACCTCGAATCAGTCAGGGGTGAGACTGAAGCTTTCTTT.

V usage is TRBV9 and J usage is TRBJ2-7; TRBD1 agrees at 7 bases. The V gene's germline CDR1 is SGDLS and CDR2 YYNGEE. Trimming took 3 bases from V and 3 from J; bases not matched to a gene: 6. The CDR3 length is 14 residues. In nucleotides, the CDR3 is TGTGCCAGCAGCGACGGACAGGTGAACTACGAGCAGTACTTC. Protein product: CASSDGQVNYEQYF. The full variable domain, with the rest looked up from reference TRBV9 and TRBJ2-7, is DSGVTQTPKHLITATGQRVTLRCSPRSGDLSVYWYQQSLDQGLQFLIQYYNGEERAKGNILERFSAQQFPDLHSELNLSSLELGDSALYFCASSDGQVNYEQYFGPGTRLTVT.

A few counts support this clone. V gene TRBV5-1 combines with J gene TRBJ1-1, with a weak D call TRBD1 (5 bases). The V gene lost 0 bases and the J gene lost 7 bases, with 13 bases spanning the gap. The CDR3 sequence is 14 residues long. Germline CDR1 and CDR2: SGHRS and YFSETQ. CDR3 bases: TGCGCCAGCAGCTTGGGCCCAGGGCTTAGTGAAGCTTTCTTT. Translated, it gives CASSLGPGLSEAFF.

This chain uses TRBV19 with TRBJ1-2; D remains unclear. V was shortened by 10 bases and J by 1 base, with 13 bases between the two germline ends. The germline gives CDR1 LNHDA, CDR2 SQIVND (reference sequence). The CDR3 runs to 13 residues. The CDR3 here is CATNEQSNYGYTF. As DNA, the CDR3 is TGTGCCACAAACGAACAGAGTAACTATGGCTACACCTTC.

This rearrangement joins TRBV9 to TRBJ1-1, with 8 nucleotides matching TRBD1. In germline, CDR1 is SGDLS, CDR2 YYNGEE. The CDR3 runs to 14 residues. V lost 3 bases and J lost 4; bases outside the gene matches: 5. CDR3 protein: CASSAQGASTEAFF. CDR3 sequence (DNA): TGTGCCAGCAGCGCTCAGGGGGCGTCCACTGAAGCTTTCTTT. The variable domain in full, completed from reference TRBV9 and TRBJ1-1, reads DSGVTQTPKHLITATGQRVTLRCSPRSGDLSVYWYQQSLDQGLQFLIQYYNGEERAKGNILERFSAQQFPDLHSELNLSSLELGDSALYFCASSAQGASTEAFFGQGTRLTVV.

CDR3 in amino acids: CASSNPRQGRGTDTQYF. The CDR3 DNA reads TGTGCCAGCAGCAACCCTCGACAGGGCCGCGGCACAGATACGCAGTATTTT. The chain is built from TRBV9 and TRBJ2-3; 7 bases align to TRBD1. V shed 4 bases, J shed 1 base, and the junction held 12 bases outside the gene matches. The CDR3 runs 17 residues. Germline CDR1 SGDLS, CDR2 YYNGEE. The whole variable domain, remainder taken from reference TRBV9 and TRBJ2-3, is DSGVTQTPKHLITATGQRVTLRCSPRSGDLSVYWYQQSLDQGLQFLIQYYNGEERAKGNILERFSAQQFPDLHSELNLSSLELGDSALYFCASSNPRQGRGTDTQYFGPGTRLTVL.

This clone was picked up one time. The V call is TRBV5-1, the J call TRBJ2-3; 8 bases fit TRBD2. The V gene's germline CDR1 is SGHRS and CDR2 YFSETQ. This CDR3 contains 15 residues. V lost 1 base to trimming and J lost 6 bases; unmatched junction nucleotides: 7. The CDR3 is CASSLTSGGADTQYF. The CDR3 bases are TGCGCCAGCAGCTTGACAAGCGGGGGCGCCGATACGCAGTATTTT.

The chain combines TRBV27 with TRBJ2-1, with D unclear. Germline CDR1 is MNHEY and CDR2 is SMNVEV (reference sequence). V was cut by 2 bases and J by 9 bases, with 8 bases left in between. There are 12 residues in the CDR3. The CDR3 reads CASSLGGGEQFF. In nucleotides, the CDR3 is TGTGCCAGCAGTTTAGGCGGCGGTGAGCAGTTCTTC.

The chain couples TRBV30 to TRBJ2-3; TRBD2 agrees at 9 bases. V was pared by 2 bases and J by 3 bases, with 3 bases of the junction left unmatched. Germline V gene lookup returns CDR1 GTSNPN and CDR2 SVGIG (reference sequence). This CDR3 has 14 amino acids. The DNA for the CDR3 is TGTGCCTGGAGTCTTAGCGGGGGTACAGATACGCAGTATTTT. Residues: CAWSLSGGTDTQYF.

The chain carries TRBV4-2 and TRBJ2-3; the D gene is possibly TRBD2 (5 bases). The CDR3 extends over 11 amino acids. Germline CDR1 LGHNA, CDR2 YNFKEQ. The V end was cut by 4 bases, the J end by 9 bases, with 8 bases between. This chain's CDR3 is CASSPGGTQYF. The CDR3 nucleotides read TGTGCCAGCAGCCCCGGCGGGACGCAGTATTTT.

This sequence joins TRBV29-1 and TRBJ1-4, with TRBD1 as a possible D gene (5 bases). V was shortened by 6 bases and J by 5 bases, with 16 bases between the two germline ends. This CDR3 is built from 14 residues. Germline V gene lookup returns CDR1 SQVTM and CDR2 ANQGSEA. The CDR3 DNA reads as TGCAGCGTCGCTCAGGCGGGACGGAATGAAAAACTGTTTTTT. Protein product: CSVAQAGRNEKLFF. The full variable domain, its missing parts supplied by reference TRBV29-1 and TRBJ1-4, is SAVISQKPSRDICQRGTSLTIQCQVDSQVTMMFWYRQQPGQSLTLIATANQGSEATYESGFVIDKFPISRPNLTFSTLTVSNMSPEDSSIYLCSVAQAGRNEKLFFGSGTQLSVL.

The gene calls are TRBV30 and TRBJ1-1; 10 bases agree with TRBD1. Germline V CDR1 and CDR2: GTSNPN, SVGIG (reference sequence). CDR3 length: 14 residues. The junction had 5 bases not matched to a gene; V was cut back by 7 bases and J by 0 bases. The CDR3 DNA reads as TGTGCCTTTGGACAGGGGGATATGAACACTGAAGCTTTCTTT. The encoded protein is CAFGQGDMNTEAFF.

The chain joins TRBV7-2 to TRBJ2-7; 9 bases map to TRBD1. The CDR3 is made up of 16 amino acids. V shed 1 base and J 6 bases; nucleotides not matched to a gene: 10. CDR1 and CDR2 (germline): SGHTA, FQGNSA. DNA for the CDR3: TGTGCCAGCAGCTTAGAACAGGGGGCAATGAGTCTCGAGCAGTACTTC. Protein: CASSLEQGAMSLEQYF.

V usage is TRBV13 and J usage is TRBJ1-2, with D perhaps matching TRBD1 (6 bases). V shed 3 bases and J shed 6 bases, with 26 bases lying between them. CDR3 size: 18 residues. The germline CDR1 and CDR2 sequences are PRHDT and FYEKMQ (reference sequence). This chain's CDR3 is CASSFRQDDSLWVNGYTF. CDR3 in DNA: TGTGCCAGCAGCTTTCGACAGGACGATTCCCTATGGGTGAATGGCTACACCTTC.

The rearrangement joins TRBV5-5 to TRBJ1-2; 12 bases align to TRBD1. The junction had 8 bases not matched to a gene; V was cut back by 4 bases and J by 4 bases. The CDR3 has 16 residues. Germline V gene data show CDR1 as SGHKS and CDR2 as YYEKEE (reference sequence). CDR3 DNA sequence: TGTGCCAGCAGCGACGGGACAGGGGGCCCTACCTATGGCTACACCTTC. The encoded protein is CASSDGTGGPTYGYTF.

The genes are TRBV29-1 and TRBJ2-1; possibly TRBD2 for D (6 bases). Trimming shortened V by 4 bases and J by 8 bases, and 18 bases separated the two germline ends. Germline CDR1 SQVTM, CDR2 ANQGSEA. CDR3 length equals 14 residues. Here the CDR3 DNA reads TGCAGCGTTGCCGGGACTCATAAGAGGGATGAGCAGTTCTTC. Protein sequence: CSVAGTHKRDEQFF.

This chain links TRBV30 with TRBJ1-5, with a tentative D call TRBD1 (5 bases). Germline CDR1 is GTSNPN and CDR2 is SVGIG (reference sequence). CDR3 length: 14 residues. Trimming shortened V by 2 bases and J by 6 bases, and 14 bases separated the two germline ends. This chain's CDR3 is CAWSSGAGLQPQHF. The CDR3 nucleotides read TGTGCCTGGAGTAGTGGGGCAGGGCTTCAGCCCCAGCATTTT.